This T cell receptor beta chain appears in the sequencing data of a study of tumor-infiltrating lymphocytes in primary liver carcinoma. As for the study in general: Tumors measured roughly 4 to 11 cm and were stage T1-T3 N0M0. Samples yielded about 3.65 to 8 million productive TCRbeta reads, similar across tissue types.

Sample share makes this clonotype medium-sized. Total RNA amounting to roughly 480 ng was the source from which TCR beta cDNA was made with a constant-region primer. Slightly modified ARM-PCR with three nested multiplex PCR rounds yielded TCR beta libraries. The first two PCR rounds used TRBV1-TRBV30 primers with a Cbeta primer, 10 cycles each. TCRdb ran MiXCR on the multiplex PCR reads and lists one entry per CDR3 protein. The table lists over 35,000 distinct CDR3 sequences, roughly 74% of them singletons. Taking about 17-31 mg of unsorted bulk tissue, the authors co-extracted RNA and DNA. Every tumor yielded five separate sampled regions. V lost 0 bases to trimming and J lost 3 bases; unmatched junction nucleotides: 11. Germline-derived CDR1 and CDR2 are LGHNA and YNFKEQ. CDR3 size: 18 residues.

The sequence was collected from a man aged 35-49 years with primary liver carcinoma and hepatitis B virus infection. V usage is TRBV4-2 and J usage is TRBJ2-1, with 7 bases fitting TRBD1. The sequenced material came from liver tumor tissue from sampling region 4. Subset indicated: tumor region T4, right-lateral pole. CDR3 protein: CASSQDWRTGRVYNEQFF. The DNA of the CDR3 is TGTGCCAGCAGCCAAGATTGGAGGACAGGCAGAGTCTACAATGAGCAGTTCTTC.